This T cell receptor beta chain was sequenced during a study of T cell responses to AZD1222 COVID-19 vaccine. Assay: immunoSEQ multiplex PCR; the TCRdb copy retains only in-frame clones and omits some. This table holds roughly 76,000 clones, roughly 90% found once. CDR1 is MGHRA and CDR2 is YSYEKL in the germline V gene. V lost 2 bases and J lost 0, with 8 bases in between. This CDR3 has 15 residues. Regarding this clone: Its antigen is not identified.

Notes on the study in general: The study sampled repertoires only after the peak T cell response. Across spike, vaccine-associated CD4 TCRs were found, dominant at 160-218 and 743-854. Donors were mostly white British, more females; clonal diversity possibly underestimated. The breadth and depth of Spike-specific TCRs increased once two AZD1222 doses had been given.

This TCR came from an adult in good health. This sequence joins TRBV4-1 and TRBJ1-5; D is unresolved. The specimen comprised peripheral blood, sampled on day 0 of AZD1222 vaccination. As DNA, the CDR3 is TGCGCCAGCAGCCAACAGCCATATAGCAATCAGCCCCAGCATTTT. Residues: CASSQQPYSNQPQHF.